Detailed here is one T cell receptor (beta chain). The sample originates from a study of identical twins. TCRdb used MiXCR to reprocess the 5' RACE reads, holding one entry per CDR3 protein. This table holds approximately 700,000 distinct CDR3 sequences, 15% to 20% found once. Trimming took off 1 base at V and 4 bases at J, with 13 bases between the two ends. The CDR3 length is 15 residues. CDR1 is LGHNA and CDR2 is YSLEER in the germline V gene. The data also belong to a second study, concerning T cells expressing NK-cell markers.

J is TRBJ1-2 and V is TRBV4-3; D possibly corresponds to TRBD1 (6 bases). The source material was PBMCs. The TCR was taken from a woman aged 18-29 years in good health. CDR3 sequence reads: CASSQVLRGVYGYTF. CDR3 DNA: TGCGCCAGCAGCCAAGTTCTTAGGGGGGTCTATGGCTACACCTTC.